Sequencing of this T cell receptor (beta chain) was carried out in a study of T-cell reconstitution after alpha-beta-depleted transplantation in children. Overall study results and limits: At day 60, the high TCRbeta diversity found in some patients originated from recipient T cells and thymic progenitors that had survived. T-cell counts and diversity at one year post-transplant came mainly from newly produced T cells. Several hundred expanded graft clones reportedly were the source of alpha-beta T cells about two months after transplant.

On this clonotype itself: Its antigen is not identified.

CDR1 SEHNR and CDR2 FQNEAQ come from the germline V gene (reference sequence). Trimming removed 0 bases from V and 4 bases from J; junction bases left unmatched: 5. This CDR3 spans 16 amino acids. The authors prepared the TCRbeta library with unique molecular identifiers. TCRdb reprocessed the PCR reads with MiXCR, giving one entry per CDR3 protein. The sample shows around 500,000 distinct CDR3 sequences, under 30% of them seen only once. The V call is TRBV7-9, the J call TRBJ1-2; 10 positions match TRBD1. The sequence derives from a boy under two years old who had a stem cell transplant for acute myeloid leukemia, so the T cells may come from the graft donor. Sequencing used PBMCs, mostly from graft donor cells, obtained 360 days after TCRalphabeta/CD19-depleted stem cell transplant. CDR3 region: CASSLALRDRGYGYTF. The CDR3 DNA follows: TGTGCCAGCAGCTTAGCTCTCCGGGACAGGGGCTATGGCTACACCTTC.